This T cell receptor (beta chain) was recorded in a study of cytomegalovirus exposure and HLA in healthy donors. The V segment lost 5 bases and the J segment 6 bases; nucleotides outside the gene matches: 13. This CDR3 spans 16 amino acids. Germline CDR1 is LNHDA and CDR2 is SQIVND (reference sequence). PCR primers comprised 60 Vbeta and 13 Jbeta primers. TCRdb keeps only in-frame clones here, not all; method: immunoSEQ multiplex PCR. Here the sample spans approximately 150,000 clones, approximately 80% being singletons. The TCR sequence derives from a male donor in good health and CMV-seronegative. The genes are TRBV19 and TRBJ2-1, with 7 bases identical to TRBD1. Sequencing used PBMCs. In nucleotides, the CDR3 is TGTGCCAGTAGTGCAAACTACAGGGGCCTCTCCAATGAGCAGTTCTTC. Its translation: CASSANYRGLSNEQFF.